The clone carrying this TCR beta chain was seen a handful of times. Its specificity is unknown. This entry comes from a study of beta chain features in type 1 diabetes. Study results and limitations: Significant though moderate, a shortening of TCRB CDR3s appeared in all four CD4+ subsets of Type 1 diabetes patients. A definitive answer on HLA type influencing TCRB rearrangement was not reached here. Patients and controls would share equally any PCR tilt toward shorter templates.

Sorting based on CD45RO/CCR7/CD25/CD127/CD95/CD27 separated CD4+ naive, central memory, regulatory and stem cell-like memory cells. Since all of the isolated RNA was reverse transcribed, expressed TCRB transcripts were what got sequenced. TCRdb's copy holds only in-frame clones and misses some; the assay was immunoSEQ multiplex PCR. The data contain 250,000 to 300,000 clones, approximately 15% of them singletons. Germline V gene sequence: CDR1 LNHNV, CDR2 YYDKDF (reference sequence). V gave up 0 bases and J gave up 6 bases, with 14 bases separating them. This CDR3 spans 16 amino acids. The chain has TRBV15 and TRBJ2-2; TRBD2 might be the D (5 bases). This TCR was sampled from a man aged 25-45 years with type 1 diabetes. Sequencing input: naive CD4+ T cells from blood. The CDR3 is CATSRDGPRVAGELFF. DNA of the CDR3: TGTGCCACCAGCAGAGATGGGCCGAGGGTTGCCGGGGAGCTGTTTTTT.